This TCR beta chain emerged from a study of a mutant IDH1 vaccine in newly diagnosed glioma. Study background: The timing of visit V12 was week 35, and that of visit V13 was week 47. Study-level points and caveats: No link was apparently found between pseudoprogression and changes in top peripheral T cell clonotypes.

Sequencing used immunoSEQ multiplex PCR; TCRdb keeps in-frame clones, though not all of them. Of more than 50,000 clones in the sample, approximately 65% are singletons; the top ten hold about 4.8%. V trimming: 2 bases; J trimming: 5 bases; junction bases outside the gene matches: 3. The germline V gene encodes CDR1 MNHEY and CDR2 SVGAGI. The CDR3 has 14 residues. As for time point: week 47, end of study. A 20-mer mutant IDH1 peptide at 300 ug was injected subcutaneously with topical imiquimod. Concerning this clone: What it binds is not known.

This TCR was recovered from a man between 40 and 49 years old with glioma. Some clones in this sample may be carry-over from other donors' samples. The starting material was peripheral blood mononuclear cells (PBMCs), obtained from a glioma patient whose treatment included an IDH1 peptide vaccine. This sequence joins TRBV6-5 and TRBJ1-1; 9 bases align to TRBD1. The CDR3 here is CASSYRQGGTEAFF. The CDR3 DNA is TGTGCCAGCAGTTACCGACAGGGGGGTACTGAAGCTTTCTTT.